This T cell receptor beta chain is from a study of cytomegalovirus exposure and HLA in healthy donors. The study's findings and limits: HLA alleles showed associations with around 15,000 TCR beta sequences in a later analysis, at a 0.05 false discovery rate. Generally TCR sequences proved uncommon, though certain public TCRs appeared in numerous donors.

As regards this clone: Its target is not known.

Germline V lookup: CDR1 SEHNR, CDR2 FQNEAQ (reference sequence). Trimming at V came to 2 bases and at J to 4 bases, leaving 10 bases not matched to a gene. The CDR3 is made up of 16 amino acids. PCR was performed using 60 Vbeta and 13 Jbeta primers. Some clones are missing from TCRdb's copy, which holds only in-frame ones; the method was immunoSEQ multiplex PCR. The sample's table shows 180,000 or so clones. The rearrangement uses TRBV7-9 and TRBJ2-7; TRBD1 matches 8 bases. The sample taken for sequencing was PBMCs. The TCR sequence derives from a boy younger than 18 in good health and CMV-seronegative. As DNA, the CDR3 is TGTGCCAGCAGCTTAAGGCTAATGGACAGGGAATACGAGCAGTACTTC. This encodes CASSLRLMDREYEQYF.